The TCR beta chain described here comes from a study of siplizumab effects on memory and regulatory T cells. Repertoires were generated with immunoSEQ multiplex PCR, while TCRdb's copy carries only in-frame clones and drops some. The table records 120,000 or so clones, roughly 92% of them present only once. The V gene lost 4 bases and the J gene lost 6 bases, with 9 bases spanning the gap. The CDR3 length is 13 residues. Per germline, CDR1 LGHNA and CDR2 YNFKEQ. The chain uses TRBV4-2 and TRBJ2-2; tentatively, D is TRBD2 (6 bases). The receptor was isolated from a human donor in good health. Sequencing was carried out using CD4+ T cells sorted from blood. The chain's CDR3 is CASSPGLSGELFF. The CDR3 DNA reads TGTGCCAGCAGCCCGGGACTTTCCGGGGAGCTGTTTTTT.